The 2 T cell receptor beta chains given below trace back to one sample, sequenced in a study of blood T cell repertoires in COVID-19 (dated by TCRdb to the early 2020s). Libraries were constructed by the immunoSEQ multiplex PCR assay. The table comes from immuneACCESS by way of TCRdb, which keeps in-frame sequences with V and J called. Part of the clones is missing from these tables; in studies checked, under half for an unresolved V gene and the rest for unknown reasons. This sample has some 180,000 clones in its table, and 80% to 85% of those were observed once. Together, the top ten hold approximately 10% of the sample. Material: peripheral blood. Receptor source: a man between 65 and 85 years old with active or convalescent COVID-19.

The rearrangement links TRBV15 to TRBJ1-4, with no clear D. Germline V gives CDR1 LNHNV, CDR2 YYDKDF (reference sequence). Trimming took 1 base from V and 0 from J, leaving 6 bases between them. This CDR3 spans 15 amino acids. Written as DNA, the CDR3 is TGTGCCACCAGCAGAGTCTCTGCAACTAATGAAAAACTGTTTTTT. Translating gives CATSRVSATNEKLFF.

V is TRBV7-8 and J is TRBJ2-1; tentative D call: TRBD2 (6 bases). Germline values: CDR1 SGHVS, CDR2 FQNEAQ. V was clipped by 1 base and J by 9 bases, with 16 bases between them. This CDR3 comprises 15 residues. CDR3 in amino acids: CASSLVPQTRTEQFF. The CDR3, as DNA: TGTGCCAGCAGCTTAGTGCCTCAGACTAGGACTGAGCAGTTCTTC.